This TCR beta chain was recovered during a study of blood T cells in healthy people across ages. Study-wide results and caveats: The study found TCR beta diversity correlated strongly with naive T cell percentage. In older individuals, TCR beta diversity per million T cells was lower, falling roughly linearly with age.

PCR was performed a second time for about 6 to 11 cycles using a sample-barcoded 5' primer and a J-beta primer mix. Each cDNA molecule was tagged by a template-switch adaptor with 12 random nucleotides. TCRdb re-called the 5' RACE reads through MiXCR, storing one row per CDR3 protein. The sample includes over 600,000 distinct CDR3 sequences, approximately 53% of them seen just once. In regard to this clonotype: Its antigen remains unidentified.

Source material: blood. This clonotype was obtained from a man aged 35 to 55 in good health.

The CDR3 bases are TGCGCCAGCAGCCAAGTGGCAGCGGGAGGTGGCGAGCAGTTCTTC. The encoded protein is CASSQVAAGGGEQFF. The V and J genes are TRBV4-3 and TRBJ2-1; 9 bases are shared with TRBD2. The CDR3 is 15 residues long. The trim removed 1 base at V and 10 bases at J, leaving 8 bases unmatched. Germline assignment: CDR1 LGHNA and CDR2 YSLEER.